This is a list of T cell receptor beta chains from one sample in a study of cytomegalovirus exposure and HLA in healthy donors. Clones were read by immunoSEQ multiplex PCR, and TCRdb kept only the in-frame ones, dropping some. This repertoire shows 150,000 or so clones, roughly 79% found once; its top ten account for roughly 1.6%. Sequencing was carried out using PBMCs. Every receptor here comes from a man aged 40-50 years in good health and CMV-seronegative. Each CDR3 is given with its conserved first and last residue. The order of the fields is V gene, J gene, D gene, clone size, CDR3 length, CDR3 DNA, CDR3 protein. A D gene is named only where the DNA matches it firmly. Clone size is stated in some rows and not others, as once, few, many or a class when expanded.

TRBV19,TRBJ2-4,TRBD1,-,14,TGTGCCAGTAGTAGGGGGGGACAGGGGAACATTCAGTACTTC,CASSRGGQGNIQYF
TRBV9,TRBJ2-1,-,-,14,TGTGCCAGCAGCCCCCGGGTGGTTTTTGACGAGCAGTTCTTC,CASSPRVVFDEQFF
TRBV7-9,TRBJ2-1,TRBD2,-,15,TGTGCCAGCAGTCCTCGACTAGCGGGGAACAATGAGCAGTTCTTC,CASSPRLAGNNEQFF
TRBV28,TRBJ1-1,-,-,14,TGTGCCAGCAGCCTCGGACAGAAAGGAACTGAAGCTTTCTTT,CASSLGQKGTEAFF
TRBV19,TRBJ2-2,TRBD1,-,15,TGTGCCAGTAGTGTGGGACAGGGTCGGACCGGGGAGCTGTTTTTT,CASSVGQGRTGELFF
TRBV6-5,TRBJ2-5,TRBD2,-,16,TGTGCCAGCAGTTACTCGGCTAGCGGGGTTGGTGAGACCCAGTACTTC,CASSYSASGVGETQYF
TRBV29-1,TRBJ2-7,-,-,14,TGCAGCGTTGAGGGTTCAAGGACAGACTACGAGCAGTACTTC,CSVEGSRTDYEQYF
TRBV10-3,TRBJ1-1,-,-,12,TGTGCCATCAGTGAACGGGGAACTGAAGCTTTCTTT,CAISERGTEAFF
TRBV5-1,TRBJ1-4,TRBD1,-,12,TGCGCCAGCAGCCCGGACAGGGGAGAACTGTTTTTT,CASSPDRGELFF
TRBV9,TRBJ2-5,-,-,13,TGTGCCAGCAGCTCGGGAGTCGAAGAGACCCAGTACTTC,CASSSGVEETQYF
TRBV2,TRBJ1-1,TRBD1,few,12,TGTGCCAGCCAAGGACAGGGGGCTGAAGCTTTCTTT,CASQGQGAEAFF
TRBV9,TRBJ1-1,-,-,13,TGTGCCAGCAGCGGACAGGAAGGCACTGAAGCTTTCTTT,CASSGQEGTEAFF
TRBV30,TRBJ2-7,-,-,12,TGTGCCTGGAGGTACTCGTTCTACGAGCAGTACTTC,CAWRYSFYEQYF
TRBV18,TRBJ1-1,-,-,15,TGTGCCAGCTCACCCGCGTGGGGAGGGAGCACTGAAGCTTTCTTT,CASSPAWGGSTEAFF
TRBV19,TRBJ2-7,TRBD1,few,14,TGTGCCAGTAGCTGGACAGGGCACTCCTACGAGCAGTACTTC,CASSWTGHSYEQYF
TRBV7-9,TRBJ2-5,TRBD2,-,16,TGTTCCAGCACCCTTGGGACTAGCGGGGACCAAGAGACCCAGTACTTC,CSSTLGTSGDQETQYF
TRBV11-2,TRBJ1-1,TRBD1,-,15,TGTGCCAGCAGTTTCGAAGGGACAGGAGGGACTGAAGCTTTCTTT,CASSFEGTGGTEAFF
TRBV4-1,TRBJ1-3,-,-,16,TGCGCCAGCAGCCAGGAGCCGGGGGATTCGAGAAACACCATATATTTT,CASSQEPGDSRNTIYF